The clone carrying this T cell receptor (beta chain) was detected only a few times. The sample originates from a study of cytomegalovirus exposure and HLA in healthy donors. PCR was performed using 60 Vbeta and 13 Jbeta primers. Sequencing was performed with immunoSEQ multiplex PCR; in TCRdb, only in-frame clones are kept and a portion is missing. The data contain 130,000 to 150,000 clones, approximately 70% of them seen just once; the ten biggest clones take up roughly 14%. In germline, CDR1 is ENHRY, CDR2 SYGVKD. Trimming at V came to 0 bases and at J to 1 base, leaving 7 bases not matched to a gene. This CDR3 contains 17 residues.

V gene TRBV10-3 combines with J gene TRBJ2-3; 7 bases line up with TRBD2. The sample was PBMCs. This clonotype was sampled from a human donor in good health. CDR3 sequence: CAISESKSSGGTDTQYF. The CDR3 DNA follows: TGTGCCATCAGTGAGTCGAAATCTAGCGGAGGCACAGATACGCAGTATTTT.